This entry describes one T cell receptor beta chain. Its antigen is as yet unknown. Looked up from germline, CDR1 is DFQATT and CDR2 is SNEGSKA (reference sequence). CDR3 length equals 14 residues. CD8+ and CD4+ T cells from blood underwent TCR beta sequencing, which was carried out in a high-throughput format. The data stem from a study of CD8 T cells in Susac syndrome. With random hexamers, reverse transcription was performed on roughly 0.5 to 1 ug of RNA. Amplification of the TCR beta CDR3 was carried out by immunoSEQ multiplex PCR, which spanned a total of 54 Vbeta and 13 Jbeta segments. TCRdb processed the immunoSEQ multiplex PCR reads anew with MiXCR; each CDR3 protein has one entry. This table has 120,000 or so distinct CDR3 sequences, around 94% appearing once. Regarding the study as a whole: Within total CD8+ repertoires, 15 to 20 Susac-specific public clones were found, and within CD8+ TEMRA repertoires, five.

The sequence was obtained from a human donor with Susac syndrome. The rearrangement links TRBV20-1 to TRBJ2-3; 10 nucleotides match TRBD1. Sequencing was done on a sample of CD8+ T cells from PBMCs. CDR3 DNA sequence: TGCAGCAGAGGACAGGGGGTGAGCACAGATACGCAGTATTTT. It encodes CSRGQGVSTDTQYF.